This paragraph reports one TCR beta chain. Its target is unknown. Each CDR3 protein is one row after TCRdb ran MiXCR on the 5' RACE reads. The data hold about 39,000 distinct CDR3 sequences, with 10% observed a single time. This sample was included in a study of CD8 T cells in ankylosing spondylitis. Points from the study as a whole: Significant enrichment of disease-linked clones was reportedly seen in matched ankylosing spondylitis synovial fluid. Some motif variants had been reported before (in reactive arthritis synovial fluid and blood).

The CDR3 contains 13 residues. Trimming cost V 4 bases and J 6 bases; bases outside gene matches: 3. The chain joins TRBV12-3 or TRBV12-4 to TRBJ1-2; TRBD1 matches 9 bases. Source material: blood, either unsorted or a sorted T cell fraction (not recorded which). This TCR derives from a male donor with ankylosing spondylitis or in good health (not recorded which). The CDR3 sequence: CASSWDREDGYTF. The CDR3 DNA is TGTGCCAGCAGTTGGGACAGGGAGGATGGCTACACCTTC.